This T cell receptor beta chain was sequenced in a study of Ad26.COV2.S vaccination and SARS-CoV-2 variants. Study details: It was the COV1001 Ad26.COV2.S trial arm that included the donor.

Findings of the study overall: Breadth and depth estimates from TCRs may understate total T cell responses.

Treatment specified: around 19 received Ad26.COV2.S at low or high dose, single or two shots; five or six received placebo; per-sample allocation not given. Sampling happened 63 days after the first vaccine or placebo injection. Profiling relied on immunoSEQ multiplex PCR, and the TCRdb table lists in-frame clones only, not all of them. The sample consists of around 420,000 clones, roughly 90% of them appearing once. Regarding this clone: Its antigen is still unknown.

Per germline, CDR1 SNHLY and CDR2 FYNNEI. The length of the CDR3 is 16 residues. The germline V and J ends were trimmed by 4 bases and 0 bases, with 14 bases remaining between them. The chain uses TRBV2 and TRBJ2-3; D is perhaps TRBD1 (6 bases). The receptor was isolated from a person between 18 and 65 years old who received the Ad26.COV2.S COVID-19 vaccine or a placebo. Sequenced material: peripheral blood, taken in a trial of Ad26.COV2.S vaccine versus placebo. The CDR3 region is CASSGKLGASTDTQYF. The CDR3 bases are TGTGCCAGCAGTGGAAAGTTGGGGGCTAGCACAGATACGCAGTATTTT.